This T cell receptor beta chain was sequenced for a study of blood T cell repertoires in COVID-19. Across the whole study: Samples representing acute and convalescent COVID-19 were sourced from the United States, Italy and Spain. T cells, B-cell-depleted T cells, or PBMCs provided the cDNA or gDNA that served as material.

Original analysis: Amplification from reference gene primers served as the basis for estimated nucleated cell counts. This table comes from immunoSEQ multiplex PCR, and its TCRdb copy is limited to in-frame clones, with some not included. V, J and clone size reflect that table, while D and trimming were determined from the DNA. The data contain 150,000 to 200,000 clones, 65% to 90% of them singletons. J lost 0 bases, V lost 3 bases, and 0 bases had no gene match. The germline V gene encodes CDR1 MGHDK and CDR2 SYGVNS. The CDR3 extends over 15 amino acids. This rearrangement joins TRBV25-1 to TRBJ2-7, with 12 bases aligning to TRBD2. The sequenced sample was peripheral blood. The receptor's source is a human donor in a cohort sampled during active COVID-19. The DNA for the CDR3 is TGTGCCAGCAGTGAGACTAGCGGGAGCTCCTACGAGCAGTACTTC. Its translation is CASSETSGSSYEQYF.